The sequence of this TCR beta chain was determined in a study of T-cell reconstitution after alpha-beta-depleted transplantation in children. Study-wide findings and caveats: Once a year had passed after transplant, T-cell counts and diversity came mostly from newly produced T cells. Alpha-beta T cells about two months after transplant reportedly derived from several hundred expanded graft clones. At day 60, the high TCRbeta diversity found in some patients originated from recipient T cells and thymic progenitors that had survived.

At least ten counts were recorded for this clonotype. The antigen is not known. This CDR3 has 13 amino acids. V lost 7 bases to trimming and J lost 0 bases, with 4 bases between them. Preparation of the TCRbeta library used unique molecular identifiers. From the PCR reads, TCRdb called clonotypes with MiXCR, one entry per CDR3 protein. The sample holds 200,000 or so distinct CDR3 sequences, around 5.9% seen once. Sequenced here: PBMCs, sampled before TCRalphabeta/CD19-depleted stem cell transplant. This chain links TRBV12-3 or TRBV12-4 with TRBJ2-6; D gene ambiguous. This sequence was found in a girl under two years old with combined immunodeficiency, due to receive a stem cell transplant. The chain's CDR3 is CASKGSGANVLTF. The CDR3, as DNA: TGTGCCAGCAAAGGCTCTGGGGCCAACGTCCTGACTTTC.